The 9 T cell receptor beta chains below come from one sample, sequenced in a study of blood T cells in healthy people across ages (dated by TCRdb to between 2014 and 2016). The protocol used for the library was 5' RACE. Sequencer: Illumina HiSeq 2500. The second PCR ran for about 6 to 12 cycles and used a J-beta primer mix along with a sample-barcoded 5' primer. TCRdb reprocessing: public reads trimmed at Q25 with fastp, clones called with MiXCR, in-frame beta chains kept. Under each unique CDR3 protein, matching rows form one entry showing the most common genes and DNA. The sample table shows about 400,000 distinct CDR3 sequences, and approximately 52% are seen once. Together, the top ten hold roughly 51% of the sample. Sequencing was performed on blood. The source is a man in his fifties or sixties in good health.

V gene TRBV4-2 combines with J gene TRBJ2-5, with D possibly matching TRBD1 (5 bases). The J call may not be correct, given that the DNA end is closer to TRBJ2-7. CDR3 length: 12 residues. The germline CDR1 and CDR2 sequences are LGHNA and YNFKEQ. CDR3 sequence reads: CASSQPTGEQYF. The CDR3 DNA is TGTGCCAGCAGCCAACCCACAGGCGAGCAGTACTTC.

The chain has TRBV6-2 or TRBV6-3 and TRBJ2-7; D is possibly TRBD2 (6 bases). Germline values: CDR1 MNHEY, CDR2 SVGEGT. The ends were cut back, 6 bases at V and 4 bases at J, with 19 bases in the middle. There are 15 residues in the CDR3. The CDR3 loop reads CASSYGGTGAYEQYF. Here the CDR3 DNA reads TGTGCCAGCAGCTACGGAGGGACCGGGGCGTACGAGCAGTACTTC.

This clonotype was found a few times. The chain employs TRBV7-9 and TRBJ1-4; 7 bases align to TRBD1. The germline CDR1 and CDR2 sequences are SEHNR and FQNEAQ (reference sequence). This CDR3 is 14 amino acids long. The junction had 8 bases not matched to a gene; V was cut back by 5 bases and J by 8 bases. The CDR3 loop is CASSLEGAREKLFF. CDR3 sequence (DNA): TGTGCCAGCAGCCTGGAGGGGGCGCGGGAAAAACTGTTTTTT.

The CDR3 coding sequence is TGTGCAAGGGGCACACAGTGGTACTCCTACGAGCAGTACTTC. Protein product: CARGTQWYSYEQYF. The rearrangement joins TRBV12-2 to TRBJ2-4. The DNA end is a closer match to TRBJ2-7, so the J assignment may be wrong. TRBV12-2 is given as a pseudogene. This CDR3 has 14 residues.

The CDR3, as DNA: TGTGCCAGCAGTTTATGGACTAGCGGGAGCGCGGGTGAGCAGTTCTTC. This gives the protein CASSLWTSGSAGEQFF. The V call is TRBV28, the J call TRBJ2-1; TRBD2 aligns across 12 bases. There are 16 residues in the CDR3. With V trimmed by 0 bases and J by 9 bases, 6 bases remained unmatched. Germline-derived CDR1 and CDR2 are MDHEN and SYDVKM.

About this clonotype: At one boundary the junction diverges from the germline segment, which might be a read error. This sequence joins TRBV6-2 or TRBV6-3 and TRBJ2-1; a weak D match, TRBD1 (5 bases). Per germline, CDR1 MNHEY and CDR2 SVGEGT. The CDR3 is made up of 13 amino acids. The CDR3 loop is CASSDSPRGEQFF. Written as DNA, the CDR3 is TGTGCCAGCAGTGACTCCCCTAGGGGTGAGCAGTTCTTC.

This clonotype was seen only a few times. A single base separates this from a much larger clone, so it may be a read error. This chain joins TRBV28 and TRBJ2-5; 10 bases match TRBD2. Germline V gene lookup returns CDR1 MDHEN and CDR2 SYDVKM. The CDR3 has 15 residues. V lost 5 bases to trimming and J lost 10 bases; unmatched junction nucleotides: 13. CDR3 in amino acids: CASSDRRAGGNFQYF. In DNA form, the CDR3 reads TGTGCCAGCAGTGACAGACGAGCGGGAGGGAACTTCCAGTACTTC. Based on the CDR3 plus reference TRBV28 and TRBJ2-5, the full variable domain is DVKVTQSSRYLVKRTGEKVFLECVQDMDHENMFWYRQDPGLGLRLIYFSYDVKMKEKGDIPEGYSVSREKKERFSLILESASTNQTSMYLCASSDRRAGGNFQYFGPGTRLLVL.

This clonotype was seen only a few times. The V and J genes are TRBV6-6 and TRBJ2-3; TRBD1 agrees at 7 bases. Per germline, CDR1 MNHNY and CDR2 SVGAGI (reference sequence). This CDR3 comprises 16 residues. Losses at the gene ends were 6 bases for V and 5 bases for J; bases not matched to a gene: 14. CDR3 loop: CASSPDRVPRKDTQYF. CDR3 nucleotide sequence: TGTGCCAGCAGCCCTGACAGGGTTCCGCGCAAAGATACGCAGTATTTT.

The rearrangement joins TRBV6-2 or TRBV6-3 to TRBJ2-7; D remains unclear. The germline V gene encodes CDR1 MNHEY and CDR2 SVGEGT. V gave up 2 bases and J gave up 3 bases, with 8 bases separating them. The CDR3 loop spans 13 amino acids. The CDR3 loop is CASSYEPRYEQYF. In DNA, the CDR3 is TGTGCCAGCAGTTACGAGCCCCGCTACGAGCAGTACTTC.